The 21 T cell receptor beta chains below were found in one sample sequenced in a study of shared clonotypes between healthy human individuals. Data came from immunoSEQ multiplex PCR; TCRdb stores just in-frame clones and leaves some out. The data show around 1.4 million clones, just under 99% seen once. Sequencing input: naive CD4+ T cells sorted from blood. Indicated subset: CD45RA+ positively selected. Every receptor here comes from a man aged 30 to 39 in good health.

This chain connects TRBV18 to TRBJ1-5; D remains ambiguous. Trimming left V 0 bases short and J 0 bases short, with 9 bases between. Germline values: CDR1 KGHSH, CDR2 LQKENI. The CDR3 is 16 amino acids. The CDR3 loop is CASSPPGWGSNQPQHF. The CDR3, as DNA: TGTGCCAGCTCACCACCCGGGTGGGGTAGCAATCAGCCCCAGCATTTT.

This sequence joins TRBV11-3 and TRBJ2-1; D may be TRBD1 (6 bases). CDR3 length: 14 residues. V shed 4 bases and J shed 4 bases, with 11 bases lying between them. Germline V gene sequence: CDR1 SGHNT, CDR2 YENEEA. CDR3 region: CASSSGVGYNEQFF. As DNA, the CDR3 is TGTGCCAGCAGCTCAGGGGTAGGGTACAATGAGCAGTTCTTC.

This clone has only one observation. The V gene is TRBV19, the J gene TRBJ2-7; D could derive from TRBD1 or TRBD2 (5 bases each). V shed 8 bases and J shed 0 bases, with 11 bases lying between them. This CDR3 region has 13 residues. Germline CDR1 LNHDA, CDR2 SQIVND (reference sequence). CDR3 nucleotide sequence: TGTGCCAGTCGGGACCGAAGCTCCTACGAGCAGTACTTC. Protein product: CASRDRSSYEQYF.

The chain recombines TRBV2 with TRBJ2-3; tentative D call: TRBD1 (5 bases). From germline, CDR1 is SNHLY and CDR2 FYNNEI. The CDR3 extends over 15 amino acids. V lost 5 bases, J lost 0 bases, and 12 bases lay in between. The CDR3 is CASSRQTLSTDTQYF. In nucleotides, the CDR3 is TGTGCCAGCAGTCGACAGACGTTAAGCACAGATACGCAGTATTTT.

The chain recombines TRBV18 with TRBJ1-4; 9 bases agree with TRBD1. V was clipped by 6 bases and J by 8 bases; unmatched bases: 7. The CDR3 totals 14 residues. Germline V gene lookup returns CDR1 KGHSH and CDR2 LQKENI. In DNA, the CDR3 is TGTGCCAGCTCCCTACGGACAGGGGAGGAAAAACTGTTTTTT. This codes for CASSLRTGEEKLFF.

The chain links TRBV30 to TRBJ1-2, with D perhaps TRBD1 (5 bases). Germline V gene data show CDR1 as GTSNPN and CDR2 as SVGIG (reference sequence). Trimming left V 3 bases short and J 4 bases short, with 18 bases between. The CDR3 is 15 residues long. The CDR3 loop reads CAWRRGGSPFYGYTF. DNA of the CDR3: TGTGCCTGGAGGCGGGGCGGCTCCCCCTTCTATGGCTACACCTTC.

The chain is built from TRBV7-9 and TRBJ1-3; D is unresolved. The CDR3 consists of 17 residues. Trimming removed 5 bases from V and 6 bases from J, with 23 bases in between. Germline loops: CDR1 SEHNR, CDR2 FQNEAQ (reference sequence). CDR3 coding DNA: TGTGCCAGCAGCCCCGGTCCCGGCCAGAGGGTTAAAAACACCATATATTTT. Amino acids: CASSPGPGQRVKNTIYF.

V usage is TRBV7-3 and J usage is TRBJ2-2; TRBD1 matches 7 bases. The CDR3 loop spans 16 amino acids. The ends lost 5 bases at V and 4 bases at J; junction bases unmatched: 10. Per germline, CDR1 SGHTA and CDR2 FQGTGA. The CDR3: CASSLQADRATGELFF. In DNA form, the CDR3 reads TGTGCCAGCAGCCTCCAAGCCGACAGGGCCACCGGGGAGCTGTTTTTT.

A word on this clone: Being one base from a much bigger clone, this may be a read error. Different DNA sequences within this sample yield the same CDR3. The chain combines TRBV11-2 with TRBJ2-5; D unclear. The germline CDR1 and CDR2 sequences are SGHAT and FQNNGV. There are 11 residues in the CDR3. Trimming left V 3 bases short and J 3 bases short, with 2 bases between. CDR3 nucleotide sequence: TGTGCCAGCAGCTTGGAAGAGACCCAGTACTTC. This sequence encodes CASSLEETQYF.

The genes are TRBV11-2 and TRBJ2-3, with D possibly being TRBD1 (5 bases). This CDR3 has 15 residues. The germline CDR1 and CDR2 sequences are SGHAT and FQNNGV. V was clipped by 5 bases and J by 4 bases, with 16 bases between them. The CDR3 region is CASSRIQGSADTQYF. Here the CDR3 DNA reads TGTGCCAGCAGCCGGATTCAGGGAAGCGCAGATACGCAGTATTTT.

This chain joins TRBV14 and TRBJ1-2; 8 bases fit TRBD1. The CDR3 is 13 amino acids. From germline, CDR1 is SGHDN and CDR2 FVKESK. Trimming at V came to 3 bases and at J to 8 bases, leaving 5 bases not matched to a gene. The CDR3 reads CASSQGQVTGYTF. The CDR3 coding sequence is TGTGCCAGCAGCCAGGGACAGGTGACGGGCTACACCTTC.

This chain uses TRBV6-5 with TRBJ2-1, with TRBD2 matching over 9 bases. The CDR3 runs 16 residues. V lost 2 bases and J lost 3; bases outside the gene matches: 5. Germline V gene data show CDR1 as MNHEY and CDR2 as SVGAGI. DNA of the CDR3: TGTGCCAGCAGTTACCTTAGCGGGAGAGGCTACAATGAGCAGTTCTTC. The encoded protein is CASSYLSGRGYNEQFF.

This sequence joins TRBV12-5 and TRBJ1-3; D is unclear. Germline V gene sequence: CDR1 LGHNT, CDR2 FRNRAP. CDR3 length equals 15 residues. V was cut by 4 bases and J by 4 bases, with 14 bases left in between. For the CDR3, the DNA is TGTGCTAGTGGTTCCAGCTCCGGTACCGGAAACACCATATATTTT. Encoded protein: CASGSSSGTGNTIYF.

On this clone itself: An end of the junction differs from the germline gene, which may be a read error. The CDR3 DNA follows: TGTGCCAGCAGAGAGGGACTAGCGGGGCCATGGAACTTC. Amino acids: CASREGLAGPWNF. The genes are TRBV7-2 and TRBJ2-7; TRBD2 matches 13 bases. CDR3 size: 13 residues. CDR1 and CDR2 from the germline V gene are SGHTA and FQGNSA.

J is TRBJ2-1 and V is TRBV5-4; no reliable D call. Germline lookup yields CDR1 SGHNT and CDR2 YYREEE (reference sequence). V was cut by 10 bases and J by 0 bases, with 14 bases left in between. This CDR3 comprises 14 residues. The CDR3 region is CAVRDPSSYNEQFF. CDR3 nucleotide sequence: TGTGCCGTTAGAGACCCGAGCTCCTACAATGAGCAGTTCTTC.

This chain links TRBV11-2 with TRBJ2-1; a possible D gene is TRBD1 (6 bases). From germline, CDR1 is SGHAT and CDR2 FQNNGV. The CDR3 is 13 amino acids. V lost 2 bases and J lost 7, with 9 bases in between. CDR3 region: CASSLMGANEQFF. The CDR3 DNA is TGTGCCAGCAGCTTAATGGGGGCTAATGAGCAGTTCTTC.

The chain links TRBV7-3 to TRBJ1-3, with TRBD1 matching 8 bases. The CDR3 totals 16 residues. CDR1 and CDR2 from the germline V gene are SGHTA and FQGTGA. Unmatched junction bases numbered 5, after V lost 4 bases and J lost 0 bases. The CDR3 is CASSSRQGSSGNTIYF. As DNA, the CDR3 is TGTGCCAGCAGCTCAAGACAGGGGAGCTCTGGAAACACCATATATTTT.

The sample holds one count of this clone. The chain employs TRBV5-1 and TRBJ2-1, with 8 nucleotides matching TRBD2. The junction had 7 bases not matched to a gene; V was cut back by 0 bases and J by 5 bases. Per germline, CDR1 SGHRS and CDR2 YFSETQ. This CDR3 comprises 16 residues. The CDR3 sequence is CASSLAPAGVNNEQFF. DNA of the CDR3: TGCGCCAGCAGCTTGGCCCCAGCGGGAGTTAACAATGAGCAGTTCTTC. Full variable domain (missing parts from reference TRBV5-1 and TRBJ2-1): KAGVTQTPRYLIKTRGQQVTLSCSPISGHRSVSWYQQTPGQGLQFLFEYFSETQRNKGNFPGRFSGRQFSNSRSEMNVSTLELGDSALYLCASSLAPAGVNNEQFFGPGTRLTVL.

The V call is TRBV30, the J call TRBJ1-5, with D possibly matching TRBD1 (5 bases). Germline V gene sequence: CDR1 GTSNPN, CDR2 SVGIG (reference sequence). This CDR3 comprises 15 residues. Between the trimmed V and J ends, which lost 4 bases and 3 bases, there was a span of 16 bases. The CDR3 loop reads CAWTPGGPHNQPQHF. CDR3 nucleotide sequence: TGTGCCTGGACCCCCGGGGGACCCCACAATCAGCCCCAGCATTTT.

This chain connects TRBV7-3 to TRBJ2-7; 9 positions agree with TRBD2. Trimming at V came to 2 bases and at J to 6 bases, leaving 11 bases not matched to a gene. Germline CDR1 reads SGHTA; CDR2 reads FQGTGA. The CDR3 consists of 16 residues. The CDR3 loop is CASSLGGLAGAREQYF. The DNA for the CDR3 is TGTGCCAGCAGCTTAGGAGGCTTAGCGGGAGCGCGCGAGCAGTACTTC.

The sample holds one count of this clone. CDR3 bases: TGTGCCAGCAGCTTCAGTATCGACGGAGGACAGTTCTTC. This encodes CASSFSIDGGQFF. The rearrangement uses TRBV7-9 and TRBJ2-1, with D possibly TRBD2 on 5 matching bases. This CDR3 has 13 residues. CDR1 and CDR2 (germline): SEHNR, FQNEAQ (reference sequence). With 3 bases removed from V and 13 bases from J, the gap between germline ends came to 16 bases.